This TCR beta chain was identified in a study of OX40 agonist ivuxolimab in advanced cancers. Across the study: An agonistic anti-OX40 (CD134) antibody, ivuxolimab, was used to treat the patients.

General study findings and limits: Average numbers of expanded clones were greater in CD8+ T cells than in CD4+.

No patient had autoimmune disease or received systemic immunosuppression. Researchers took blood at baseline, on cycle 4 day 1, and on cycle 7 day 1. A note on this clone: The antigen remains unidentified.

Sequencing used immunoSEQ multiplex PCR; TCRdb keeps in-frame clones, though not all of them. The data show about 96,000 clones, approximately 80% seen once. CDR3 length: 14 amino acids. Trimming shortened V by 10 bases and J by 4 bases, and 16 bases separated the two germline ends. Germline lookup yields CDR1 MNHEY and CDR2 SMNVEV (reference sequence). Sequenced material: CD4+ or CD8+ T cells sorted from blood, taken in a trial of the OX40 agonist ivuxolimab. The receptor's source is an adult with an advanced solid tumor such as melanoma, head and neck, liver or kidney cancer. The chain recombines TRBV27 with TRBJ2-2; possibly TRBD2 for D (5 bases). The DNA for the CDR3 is TGTGCCACCCGGAGAGGGCGCGCCACCGGGGAGCTGTTTTTT. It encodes CATRRGRATGELFF.